The clone carrying this T cell receptor (beta chain) was seen at least ten times. Its antigen remains unknown. The data stem from a study of regulatory T cells in long-lasting Graves disease. CDR1 and CDR2 (germline): SNHLY, FYNNEI. The ends were cut back, 7 bases at V and 0 bases at J, with 9 bases in the middle. The CDR3 covers 13 residues. Arm-PCR of CDR3 regions and iRepertoire HTBI primers were the basis on which TCR beta libraries were built. Using its own MiXCR run on the multiplex PCR reads, TCRdb lists one record per CDR3 protein. The data contain 300,000 to 400,000 distinct CDR3 sequences, 15% to 20% of them singletons. General study findings and limits: Persistent Graves' patients showed a TCR diversity that was lower than that of newly diagnosed ones. Persistent disease favored TRBV28, TRBJ1-2 and TRBJ2-5.

This sample's time point: persistent/refractory GD, antithyroid drugs over 5 years with positive TRAb. The authors made the TCR library using RNA they extracted from PBMCs. The chain combines TRBV2 with TRBJ1-1; D possibly corresponds to TRBD1 (5 bases). The TCR was taken from a female donor with Graves disease. The starting material was peripheral blood mononuclear cells (PBMCs), obtained when the disease was refractory, from a patient treated with antithyroid drugs. The CDR3 loop is CASIVGVNTEAFF. The CDR3 nucleotides read TGTGCCAGCATCGTGGGGGTGAACACTGAAGCTTTCTTT.